These 13 T cell receptor beta chains originate from one sample sequenced in a study of CD8+ T cells in alopecia areata. RNA was isolated and reverse transcribed to cDNA, the sequencing template. Clones were sequenced by immunoSEQ multiplex PCR, and TCRdb holds only the in-frame ones, with some missing. The sample records 100,000 to 150,000 clones, 45% to 60% being singletons. The sequences come from CD4+ T cells sorted from blood, collected at week 0. The receptors were gathered from a human donor with alopecia areata.

This chain joins TRBV30 and TRBJ2-5; the D gene is possibly TRBD2 (6 bases). The CDR3 extends over 13 amino acids. Trimming cost V 5 bases and J 4 bases, with 14 bases left between them. Germline CDR1 and CDR2: GTSNPN and SVGIG (reference sequence). CDR3 bases: TGTGCCTGGGATAGACTAGAGGCAGAGACCCAGTACTTC. It yields the protein CAWDRLEAETQYF.

This clone was counted only a few times. The CDR3 here is CASSQELQAYEQYF. The CDR3 DNA reads as TGTGCCAGCAGCCAAGAGCTTCAGGCCTACGAGCAGTACTTC. The chain is built from TRBV4-2 and TRBJ2-7; no definite D call. From germline, CDR1 is LGHNA and CDR2 YNFKEQ. There are 14 residues in the CDR3. V was trimmed by 0 bases and J by 2 bases, leaving 8 bases between them.

CDR3 nucleotide sequence: TGTGCCAGCAGCCAAGGAGGACAGGGGAAATCACCCCTCCACTTT. This codes for CASSQGGQGKSPLHF. V gene TRBV4-2 combines with J gene TRBJ1-6; TRBD1 matches 9 bases. The CDR3 has 15 amino acids. Germline V gene sequence: CDR1 LGHNA, CDR2 YNFKEQ. V dropped 1 base and J dropped 10; count of bases not matched to a gene: 5.

This clone has a handful of counts. V is TRBV29-1 and J is TRBJ1-2; a possible D gene is TRBD1 (6 bases). In germline, CDR1 is SQVTM, CDR2 ANQGSEA. V lost 7 bases to trimming and J lost 5 bases, with 14 bases between them. There are 12 residues in the CDR3. The CDR3 DNA follows: TGCAGCGACCTACAAGGGGGGTATGGCTACACCTTC. Amino acid sequence: CSDLQGGYGYTF.

The V call is TRBV7-9, the J call TRBJ1-1; no clear D. Trimming took off 4 bases at V and 5 bases at J, with 17 bases between the two ends. Germline V gene sequence: CDR1 SEHNR, CDR2 FQNEAQ (reference sequence). This CDR3 comprises 15 residues. CDR3 residues: CASSSTGLQVTEAFF. CDR3 in DNA: TGTGCCAGCAGCTCCACCGGGTTGCAGGTGACTGAAGCTTTCTTT.

This clone was recorded a few times. This CDR3 reads CASSYLSGASYEQYF. The CDR3, as DNA: TGTGCCAGCAGTTACTTGAGCGGGGCCTCCTACGAGCAGTACTTC. The chain combines TRBV6-6 with TRBJ2-7; TRBD2 matches at 7 bases. The CDR3 spans 15 residues. V dropped 1 base and J dropped 0; count of bases not matched to a gene: 3. Germline CDR1 reads MNHNY; CDR2 reads SVGAGI (reference sequence).

The genes are TRBV5-1 and TRBJ1-6; D is perhaps TRBD1 (5 bases). Trimming left V 3 bases short and J 9 bases short, with 10 bases between. This CDR3 spans 13 amino acids. Germline assignment: CDR1 SGHRS and CDR2 YFSETQ. The CDR3 region is CASSSTGLSPLHF. The CDR3 bases are TGCGCCAGCAGCTCCACAGGCCTTTCACCCCTCCACTTT.

This clone was counted only a few times. The CDR3 loop is CASAPGTDTDTQYF. The CDR3 DNA follows: TGCGCCAGCGCCCCCGGGACAGACACAGATACGCAGTATTTT. The chain recombines TRBV5-1 with TRBJ2-3; 7 positions match TRBD1. The CDR3 spans 14 residues. The V and J ends lost 7 bases and 2 bases, in that order; junction bases with no gene match: 7. Germline CDR1 and CDR2: SGHRS and YFSETQ.

The rearrangement links TRBV5-1 to TRBJ2-1, with 10 nucleotides matching TRBD1. From germline, CDR1 is SGHRS and CDR2 YFSETQ. This CDR3 has 16 amino acids. After removal of 2 bases from V and 7 bases from J, the junction contained 9 bases not matched to a gene. The CDR3 region is CASSFGPGQGRNEQFF. CDR3 in DNA: TGCGCCAGCAGCTTTGGTCCGGGACAGGGGCGGAATGAGCAGTTCTTC.

The V call is TRBV6-5, the J call TRBJ2-2; a weak D match, TRBD1 (6 bases). Per the germline V gene, CDR1 is MNHEY and CDR2 is SVGAGI. Trimming stripped 10 bases from V and 3 bases from J, with 12 bases between. This CDR3 has 13 amino acids. CDR3 in amino acids: CATARTDTGELFF. In nucleotides, the CDR3 is TGTGCCACCGCGAGGACAGACACCGGGGAGCTGTTTTTT.

V gene TRBV29-1 combines with J gene TRBJ1-4, with a possible D match to TRBD1 (5 bases). CDR3 length equals 13 residues. Trimming pared 4 bases from V and 0 bases from J, leaving 6 bases between. Germline V lookup: CDR1 SQVTM, CDR2 ANQGSEA. The CDR3 nucleotides read TGCAGCGTTGGACAGACAACTAATGAAAAACTGTTTTTT. It yields the protein CSVGQTTNEKLFF.

This clone turned up a few times. The chain links TRBV7-3 to TRBJ2-3; the D gene is possibly TRBD2 (5 bases). The V gene's germline CDR1 is SGHTA and CDR2 FQGTGA. The CDR3 runs to 14 residues. With 5 bases removed from V and 0 bases from J, the gap between germline ends came to 9 bases. CDR3 amino acids: CASSQRTSTDTQYF. CDR3 sequence (DNA): TGTGCCAGCAGCCAAAGGACTAGCACAGATACGCAGTATTTT.

About this clone: Other DNA sequences of this sample code for an identical CDR3. The chain couples TRBV4-1 to TRBJ2-3, with D possibly being TRBD2 (6 bases). Looked up from germline, CDR1 is MGHRA and CDR2 is YSYEKL. V was clipped by 4 bases and J by 3 bases, with 14 bases between them. The CDR3 is made up of 15 amino acids. Written as DNA, the CDR3 is TGCGCCAGCAGCCTTGGAGGGGTGGGGACAGATACGCAGTATTTT. Translating it yields CASSLGGVGTDTQYF.